Below, 18 T cell receptor beta chains from the same sample are listed, as sequenced in a study of human T cells and chemical hapten exposure. The time point here: patch test 3, about 24 weeks after DPC sensitization. Regarding treatment: therapeutic diphenylcyclopropenone sensitization with weekly scalp DPC. TCRdb itself ran the RACE reads through MiXCR, one entry per CDR3 protein. Here the sample spans approximately 160,000 distinct CDR3 sequences, around a quarter being singletons. This specimen consisted of whole blood, obtained in connection with sensitization to the hapten diphenylcyclopropenone (DPC). The receptor source for this set is a woman aged 18-29 years with alopecia areata. Some clones in this sample may be carry-over from other donors' samples.

The table lists this clonotype with many counts. The chain joins TRBV29-1 to TRBJ1-2; no firm D call. The length of the CDR3 is 12 residues. The germline CDR1 and CDR2 sequences are SQVTM and ANQGSEA. Between the trimmed V and J ends, which lost 7 bases and 5 bases, there was a span of 14 bases. CDR3: CSAEANEYGYTF. CDR3 DNA sequence: TGCAGCGCCGAGGCCAACGAGTATGGCTACACCTTC.

This clonotype was counted only a few times. The chain combines TRBV6-2 or TRBV6-3 with TRBJ1-4; 8 bases match TRBD1. The germline V gene has CDR1 MNHEY and CDR2 SVGEGT. The CDR3 contains 15 residues. V was pared by 1 base and J by 4 bases, with 2 bases of the junction left unmatched. CDR3 sequence: CASSYWTGRNEKLFF. The CDR3 DNA follows: TGTGCCAGCAGTTACTGGACAGGGCGTAATGAAAAACTGTTTTTT.

This chain joins TRBV7-2 and TRBJ2-7; D possibly corresponds to TRBD2 (6 bases). The length of the CDR3 is 13 residues. Germline V gene lookup returns CDR1 SGHTA and CDR2 FQGNSA. V lost 5 bases, J lost 4 bases, and 12 bases lay in between. CDR3 region: CASSKNGGYEQYF. CDR3 sequence (DNA): TGTGCCAGCAGCAAGAACGGGGGATACGAGCAGTACTTC.

The rearrangement joins TRBV7-9 to TRBJ2-3; D gene uncertain. This CDR3 comprises 12 residues. V was cut by 0 bases and J by 6 bases, with 4 bases left in between. Germline-derived CDR1 and CDR2 are SEHNR and FQNEAQ (reference sequence). The CDR3 is CASSLAPDTQYF. The CDR3 DNA sequence: TGTGCCAGCAGCTTAGCGCCTGATACGCAGTATTTT.

The chain recombines TRBV29-1 with TRBJ1-1; D is ambiguous. This CDR3 contains 12 residues. Trimming removed 1 base from V and 2 bases from J, with 5 bases in between. CDR1 SQVTM and CDR2 ANQGSEA come from the germline V gene. CDR3 in DNA: TGCAGCGTTGAAGCCGGTAACACTGAAGCTTTCTTT. Translating gives CSVEAGNTEAFF.

This chain connects TRBV7-8 to TRBJ2-5; D may be TRBD1 or TRBD2 (5 bases each). Germline V gives CDR1 SGHVS, CDR2 FQNEAQ. V lost 9 bases to trimming and J lost 7 bases, with 24 bases between them. The CDR3 length is 15 residues. As DNA, the CDR3 is TGTGCCAGTTCTCGGGACCGAGACCCGCTTGGGACCCAGTACTTC. This sequence encodes CASSRDRDPLGTQYF.

This clonotype came up a few times. The genes are TRBV6-2 or TRBV6-3 and TRBJ1-5; 9 nucleotides align to TRBD1. The CDR3 is 16 amino acids. The germline CDR1 and CDR2 sequences are MNHEY and SVGEGT. The ends lost 6 bases at V and 1 base at J; junction bases unmatched: 7. CDR3: CASRGTGPPSNQPQHF. In DNA form, the CDR3 reads TGTGCCAGCAGAGGGACAGGGCCTCCGAGCAATCAGCCCCAGCATTTT.

Worth noting for this clonotype: One base away lies a much larger clone, so this may be a sequencing read error. The CDR3 coding sequence is TGTGCCAGCAGTTACCGGGCGGCAAATACGCAGTATTTT. Translating gives CASSYRAANTQYF. The rearrangement links TRBV6-6 to TRBJ2-3; D is uncertain. V was cut by 2 bases and J by 7 bases, with 10 bases left in between. The V gene's germline CDR1 is MNHNY and CDR2 SVGAGI (reference sequence). The CDR3 loop spans 13 amino acids.

There are many counts of this clonotype. The rearrangement links TRBV7-3 to TRBJ1-1; D uncertain. The CDR3 has 13 residues. The ends were cut back, 1 base at V and 5 bases at J, with 8 bases in the middle. The germline gives CDR1 SGHTA, CDR2 FQGTGA. The CDR3 reads CASSLNTVTEAFF. CDR3 sequence (DNA): TGTGCCAGCAGCTTAAACACGGTGACTGAAGCTTTCTTT.

J is TRBJ2-7 and V is TRBV4-3; D remains ambiguous. Germline loops: CDR1 LGHNA, CDR2 YSLEER. Trimming removed 0 bases from V and 1 base from J, with 13 bases in between. This CDR3 comprises 16 residues. The CDR3 sequence: CASSQDRSKHSYEQYF. CDR3 sequence (DNA): TGCGCCAGCAGCCAAGATAGGTCGAAACATTCCTACGAGCAGTACTTC.

This clonotype came up a few times. The V gene is TRBV11-2, the J gene TRBJ2-7; D not certain. This CDR3 spans 12 amino acids. The germline V gene encodes CDR1 SGHAT and CDR2 FQNNGV. Trimming took 5 bases from V and 6 from J, leaving 11 bases between them. CDR3 sequence: CASSMGGREQYF. DNA for the CDR3: TGTGCCAGCAGCATGGGCGGACGCGAGCAGTACTTC.

The V gene is TRBV29-1, the J gene TRBJ2-5; perhaps TRBD2 as D (5 bases). The germline V gene has CDR1 SQVTM and CDR2 ANQGSEA. CDR3 size: 16 residues. Trimming cost V 2 bases and J 1 base, with 17 bases left between them. This CDR3 is CSVETPPASSQETQYF. The CDR3 DNA reads TGCAGCGTTGAAACCCCTCCAGCTAGCTCCCAAGAGACCCAGTACTTC. Based on the CDR3 plus reference TRBV29-1 and TRBJ2-5, the full variable domain is SAVISQKPSRDICQRGTSLTIQCQVDSQVTMMFWYRQQPGQSLTLIATANQGSEATYESGFVIDKFPISRPNLTFSTLTVSNMSPEDSSIYLCSVETPPASSQETQYFGPGTRLLVL.

V gene TRBV29-1 combines with J gene TRBJ1-2, with D perhaps matching TRBD1 (5 bases). This CDR3 contains 16 residues. From germline, CDR1 is SQVTM and CDR2 ANQGSEA. The V end lost 1 base, the J end lost 4 bases, and 19 bases lay between the germline ends. This chain's CDR3 is CSVEGRESPLGYGYTF. In DNA form, the CDR3 reads TGCAGCGTTGAAGGCAGGGAGAGTCCCCTTGGCTATGGCTACACCTTC.

This clonotype was picked up many times. The rearrangement links TRBV29-1 to TRBJ2-7; 8 bases fit TRBD2. J gave up 5 bases and V 4 bases, and 10 bases lay outside the gene matches. CDR1 and CDR2 from the germline V gene are SQVTM and ANQGSEA. The CDR3 extends over 14 amino acids. CDR3 DNA sequence: TGCAGCGTTGGTCGCGGACTAGCAGAGAACGAGCAGTACTTC. Protein sequence: CSVGRGLAENEQYF.

This clonotype was detected a few times. The J gene is TRBJ2-1, the V gene TRBV29-1, with 8 bases matching TRBD2. V gave up 4 bases and J gave up 13 bases; unmatched junction bases: 6. Per germline, CDR1 SQVTM and CDR2 ANQGSEA. CDR3 length equals 11 residues. The CDR3 sequence: CSVGGAGVQFF. In nucleotides, the CDR3 is TGCAGCGTTGGAGGAGCGGGAGTTCAGTTCTTC.

This clonotype came up a few times. The chain couples TRBV19 to TRBJ2-1; no clear D. Per the germline V gene, CDR1 is LNHDA and CDR2 is SQIVND (reference sequence). The CDR3 is 13 amino acids. V was clipped by 6 bases and J by 6 bases, with 12 bases between them. For the CDR3, the DNA is TGTGCCAGTAGCAAATACAGCGTCAATGAGCAGTTCTTC. Its protein is CASSKYSVNEQFF.

This clonotype turned up a few times. The chain recombines TRBV10-3 with TRBJ2-7; D tentatively reads TRBD1 or TRBD2 (5 bases each). Between the trimmed V and J ends, which lost 4 bases and 7 bases, there was a span of 14 bases. CDR1 is ENHRY and CDR2 is SYGVKD in the germline V gene. The CDR3 length is 13 residues. The CDR3 loop is CAISAGPEREQYF. The CDR3 bases are TGTGCCATCAGTGCGGGACCTGAAAGGGAGCAGTACTTC.

This clonotype was seen only a few times. The V call is TRBV20-1, the J call TRBJ2-2, with TRBD1 matching 7 bases. The CDR3 spans 17 residues. With 1 base clipped from V and 1 base from J, the junction kept 9 bases outside the gene matches. In germline, CDR1 is DFQATT, CDR2 SNEGSKA (reference sequence). CDR3 loop: CSARAPRDSLNTGELFF. The DNA for the CDR3 is TGCAGTGCTAGAGCCCCCCGGGACAGCCTGAACACCGGGGAGCTGTTTTTT.